These 29 T cell receptor beta chains were all obtained from the same sample, sequenced in a study of cytomegalovirus exposure and HLA in healthy donors. Both 60 Vbeta primers and 13 Jbeta primers went into the PCR. The data were produced by immunoSEQ multiplex PCR, yet TCRdb's version contains in-frame clones alone and is incomplete. The sample records some 200,000 clones, roughly 80% being singletons. Sequencing was carried out using PBMCs. Source of these receptors: a man in his forties or fifties in good health and CMV-seronegative.

V and J are TRBV6-4 and TRBJ2-1; the D is unclear. V lost 0 bases and J lost 15, with 12 bases in between. The CDR3 totals 12 residues. Germline V gives CDR1 MRHNA, CDR2 SNTAGT. CDR3 protein: CASSDSVPEMFF. The CDR3 bases are TGTGCCAGCAGTGACTCCGTACCCGAGATGTTCTTC.

The chain couples TRBV9 to TRBJ1-5, with D possibly TRBD1 on 6 matching bases. V was shortened by 4 bases and J by 6 bases, with 11 bases between the two germline ends. The CDR3 consists of 13 residues. The germline V gene encodes CDR1 SGDLS and CDR2 YYNGEE. The CDR3 DNA follows: TGTGCCAGCAGCATAGGGGGGGGTCAGCCCCAGCATTTT. It encodes CASSIGGGQPQHF.

This sequence joins TRBV11-2 and TRBJ1-5; D perhaps matches TRBD1 (5 bases). V dropped 4 bases and J dropped 3 bases, with 10 bases sitting between them. This CDR3 has 14 residues. Germline CDR1 SGHAT, CDR2 FQNNGV. Here the CDR3 DNA reads TGTGCCAGCAGCTCATGGGGCCCCAATCAGCCCCAGCATTTT. Translation gives CASSSWGPNQPQHF.

V and J are TRBV11-3 and TRBJ2-6; no clear D gene. The CDR3 totals 13 residues. The germline V gene has CDR1 SGHNT and CDR2 YENEEA. The V and J ends lost 3 bases and 4 bases respectively, with 4 bases between them. The CDR3 DNA follows: TGTGCCAGCAGCTTGGGCGGGGCCAACGTCCTGACTTTC. This sequence encodes CASSLGGANVLTF.

The V call is TRBV4-1, the J call TRBJ2-7, with 11 nucleotides matching TRBD1. Germline CDR1 reads MGHRA; CDR2 reads YSYEKL. The V and J ends lost 1 base and 6 bases, in that order; junction bases with no gene match: 8. This CDR3 is 16 amino acids long. The CDR3 reads CASSQAWGQGGFEQYF. CDR3 nucleotides: TGCGCCAGCAGCCAAGCCTGGGGACAGGGGGGATTCGAGCAGTACTTC.

The chain employs TRBV19 and TRBJ2-5; the match to TRBD1 covers 10 bases. Trimming removed 4 bases from V and 2 bases from J; junction bases left unmatched: 7. CDR3 length equals 16 residues. The germline V gene encodes CDR1 LNHDA and CDR2 SQIVND (reference sequence). The CDR3 is CASSTQDRGDQETQYF. The CDR3 coding sequence is TGTGCCAGTAGTACCCAGGACAGGGGGGATCAAGAGACCCAGTACTTC.

The chain couples TRBV7-8 to TRBJ1-5; D call uncertain. The V and J ends lost 7 bases and 0 bases respectively, with 13 bases between them. The CDR3 extends over 15 amino acids. In germline, CDR1 is SGHVS, CDR2 FQNEAQ. The CDR3 here is CASTPEGYSNQPQHF. DNA for the CDR3: TGTGCCAGCACCCCAGAGGGCTATAGCAATCAGCCCCAGCATTTT.

V gene TRBV18 combines with J gene TRBJ1-1; 7 bases align to TRBD1. The V segment lost 3 bases and the J segment 5 bases; nucleotides outside the gene matches: 3. CDR1 and CDR2 from the germline V gene are KGHSH and LQKENI. This CDR3 contains 13 residues. The CDR3 sequence: CASSPGQETEAFF. The CDR3 DNA reads as TGTGCCAGCTCACCTGGACAGGAGACTGAAGCTTTCTTT.

The V call is TRBV27, the J call TRBJ1-5, with D possibly being TRBD1 (5 bases). Trimming cost V 4 bases and J 6 bases, with 13 bases left between them. The CDR3 is made up of 14 amino acids. The germline V gene has CDR1 MNHEY and CDR2 SMNVEV (reference sequence). The CDR3, as DNA: TGTGCCAGCAGTTACGGGGGGGGAGGTCAGCCCCAGCATTTT. Amino acid sequence: CASSYGGGGQPQHF.

In this sample, this clone turned up a few times. V is TRBV9 and J is TRBJ2-3, with 9 bases fitting TRBD1. With V trimmed by 3 bases and J by 6 bases, 8 bases remained unmatched. Germline V gene lookup returns CDR1 SGDLS and CDR2 YYNGEE. This CDR3 is 15 amino acids long. The CDR3 DNA reads as TGTGCCAGCAGCGCTCAGGGACAGGGAAGGGATACGCAGTATTTT. Residues: CASSAQGQGRDTQYF.

This sequence joins TRBV10-3 and TRBJ2-7; tentatively, D is TRBD1 (6 bases). Per the germline V gene, CDR1 is ENHRY and CDR2 is SYGVKD. The CDR3 length is 14 residues. V lost 9 bases, J lost 0 bases, and 15 bases lay in between. CDR3 bases: TGTGCCATTAGACAGGCCTCAAGCTCCTACGAGCAGTACTTC. Its translation is CAIRQASSSYEQYF.

V is TRBV7-2 and J is TRBJ2-5; D is possibly TRBD1 (5 bases). Trimming cost V 1 base and J 0 bases, with 12 bases left between them. The CDR3 totals 16 residues. CDR1 is SGHTA and CDR2 is FQGNSA in the germline V gene. CDR3 region: CASSLVAVQDQETQYF. The CDR3 bases are TGTGCCAGCAGCTTAGTCGCAGTACAGGACCAAGAGACCCAGTACTTC.

V gene TRBV4-1 combines with J gene TRBJ2-1; no definite D call. Germline V gene data show CDR1 as MGHRA and CDR2 as YSYEKL. The CDR3 extends over 16 amino acids. V lost 1 base and J 0 bases, leaving 10 bases between the germline ends. CDR3 sequence (DNA): TGCGCCAGCAGCCAAGGAGGTATAGCCTCCTACAATGAGCAGTTCTTC. As protein: CASSQGGIASYNEQFF.

This clone has more than one count but fewer than ten. The genes are TRBV6-1 and TRBJ1-2; 8 bases line up with TRBD1. The CDR3 extends over 12 amino acids. Germline V gene sequence: CDR1 MNHNS, CDR2 SASEGT. V was clipped by 7 bases and J by 5 bases; unmatched bases: 3. CDR3 sequence (DNA): TGTGCCAGCACCCAGGGGGCTTATGGCTACACCTTC. This sequence encodes CASTQGAYGYTF.

J is TRBJ2-3 and V is TRBV2; 14 bases agree with TRBD2. After removal of 8 bases from V and 5 bases from J, the junction contained 6 bases not matched to a gene. There are 15 residues in the CDR3. CDR1 is SNHLY and CDR2 is FYNNEI in the germline V gene. The CDR3 coding sequence is TGTGCCAGCCAGACTAGCGGGGGGGAGGGAGATACGCAGTATTTT. Residues: CASQTSGGEGDTQYF.

This chain joins TRBV9 and TRBJ2-3; maybe TRBD2 (5 bases). The germline V gene encodes CDR1 SGDLS and CDR2 YYNGEE. V was trimmed by 3 bases and J by 6 bases, leaving 14 bases between them. This CDR3 has 14 residues. The CDR3 DNA sequence: TGTGCCAGCAGCGCCAGAGAGCGGACCGATACGCAGTATTTT. This encodes CASSARERTDTQYF. The whole variable domain, remainder taken from reference TRBV9 and TRBJ2-3, is DSGVTQTPKHLITATGQRVTLRCSPRSGDLSVYWYQQSLDQGLQFLIQYYNGEERAKGNILERFSAQQFPDLHSELNLSSLELGDSALYFCASSARERTDTQYFGPGTRLTVL.

The V gene is TRBV12-5, the J gene TRBJ2-2; TRBD1 might be the D (5 bases). V was pared by 6 bases and J by 5 bases, with 19 bases between. This CDR3 has 16 amino acids. Germline values: CDR1 LGHNT, CDR2 FRNRAP. CDR3 sequence: CASGFSSGWNTGELFF. The CDR3 region has the DNA TGTGCTAGTGGATTCTCGTCAGGGTGGAATACCGGGGAGCTGTTTTTT.

The V gene is TRBV18, the J gene TRBJ1-2, with D maybe TRBD1 (6 bases). The CDR3 consists of 14 residues. Germline CDR1 reads KGHSH; CDR2 reads LQKENI. Trimming stripped 3 bases from V and 4 bases from J, with 12 bases between. The CDR3 loop is CASSPGQNVYGYTF. As DNA, the CDR3 is TGTGCCAGCTCACCCGGACAGAATGTCTATGGCTACACCTTC.

V and J are TRBV5-6 and TRBJ1-2; no definite D call. The CDR3 consists of 14 residues. Trimming pared 5 bases from V and 2 bases from J, leaving 13 bases between. The germline gives CDR1 SGHDT, CDR2 YYEEEE. CDR3 sequence: CASRARQLNYGYTF. The DNA of the CDR3 is TGTGCCAGCAGGGCGCGGCAGCTCAACTATGGCTACACCTTC. Filled out from reference TRBV5-6 and TRBJ1-2, the complete variable domain reads DAGVTQSPTHLIKTRGQQVTLRCSPKSGHDTVSWYQQALGQGPQFIFQYYEEEERQRGNFPDRFSGHQFPNYSSELNVNALLLGDSALYLCASRARQLNYGYTFGSGTRLTVV.

CDR3 nucleotide sequence: TGTGCCAGCAGAAGGACAGGAGAAAACACTGAAGCTTTCTTT. Translating gives CASRRTGENTEAFF. V and J are TRBV6-5 and TRBJ1-1; 7 bases match TRBD1. CDR1 and CDR2 (germline): MNHEY, SVGAGI. Unmatched junction bases numbered 6, after V lost 6 bases and J lost 2 bases. The CDR3 extends over 14 amino acids.

This rearrangement joins TRBV5-1 to TRBJ1-2, with D tentatively TRBD1 (6 bases). V was shortened by 4 bases and J by 7 bases, with 17 bases between the two germline ends. Germline lookup yields CDR1 SGHRS and CDR2 YFSETQ. The CDR3 has 14 amino acids. CDR3 nucleotides: TGCGCCAGCAGCGCACAACAGGGTACGAGTGGCTACACCTTC. Protein sequence: CASSAQQGTSGYTF.

This rearrangement joins TRBV30 to TRBJ2-7; a weak D match, TRBD1 (6 bases). This CDR3 contains 12 residues. Germline V gene lookup returns CDR1 GTSNPN and CDR2 SVGIG (reference sequence). With 2 bases removed from V and 4 bases from J, the gap between germline ends came to 9 bases. In DNA, the CDR3 is TGTGCCTGGAGTCAGGACAGTTACGAGCAGTACTTC. Protein sequence: CAWSQDSYEQYF. Together with reference TRBV30 and TRBJ2-7, the CDR3 gives the full variable domain: SQTIHQWPATLVQPVGSPLSLECTVEGTSNPNLYWYRQAAGRGLQLLFYSVGIGQISSEVPQNLSASRPQDRQFILSSKKLLLSDSGFYLCAWSQDSYEQYFGPGTRLTVT.

V and J are TRBV18 and TRBJ2-5; D possibly corresponds to TRBD2 (6 bases). Germline loops: CDR1 KGHSH, CDR2 LQKENI. The CDR3 has 17 amino acids. Trimming took off 3 bases at V and 3 bases at J, with 20 bases between the two ends. DNA of the CDR3: TGTGCCAGCTCACCCCTAAGGGGCGGGGAGAAGGAAGAGACCCAGTACTTC. It specifies CASSPLRGGEKEETQYF.

To note about this clone: The junction does not match germline at one end; this may be a read error. V gene TRBV7-9 combines with J gene TRBJ1-1; the D gene is possibly TRBD1 (5 bases). Germline assignment: CDR1 SEHNR and CDR2 FQNEAQ (reference sequence). The CDR3 is made up of 12 amino acids. The CDR3 coding sequence is TGTTCCAGCAGGGCATTGAACACTGAAGCTTTCTTT. This encodes CSSRALNTEAFF.

This chain connects TRBV11-2 to TRBJ2-5, with 11 positions matching TRBD2. The V and J ends lost 2 bases and 3 bases, in that order; junction bases with no gene match: 8. This CDR3 spans 17 amino acids. Germline loops: CDR1 SGHAT, CDR2 FQNNGV. The CDR3 bases are TGTGCCAGCAGCTTAACTAGCGGGGGACTAGGAAAAGAGACCCAGTACTTC. Translating it yields CASSLTSGGLGKETQYF.

This rearrangement joins TRBV7-9 to TRBJ1-2, with 8 positions matching TRBD1. The V and J ends lost 6 bases and 2 bases, in that order; junction bases with no gene match: 5. Germline V gives CDR1 SEHNR, CDR2 FQNEAQ (reference sequence). This CDR3 is built from 14 residues. The CDR3 here is CASRATGANYGYTF. The DNA of the CDR3 is TGTGCCAGCAGGGCGACAGGGGCGAACTATGGCTACACCTTC.

The chain joins TRBV5-6 to TRBJ1-2, with TRBD1 as a possible D gene (5 bases). Trimming took 1 base from V and 8 from J, leaving 15 bases between them. Per germline, CDR1 SGHDT and CDR2 YYEEEE. The CDR3 sequence is 14 residues long. The CDR3 sequence: CASSLLGGLEGYTF. The CDR3 nucleotides are TGTGCCAGCAGCTTGCTGGGGGGACTTGAGGGCTACACCTTC. Full variable domain (missing parts from reference TRBV5-6 and TRBJ1-2): DAGVTQSPTHLIKTRGQQVTLRCSPKSGHDTVSWYQQALGQGPQFIFQYYEEEERQRGNFPDRFSGHQFPNYSSELNVNALLLGDSALYLCASSLLGGLEGYTFGSGTRLTVV.

The rearrangement links TRBV6-5 to TRBJ1-4; no definite D call. This CDR3 comprises 15 residues. The germline CDR1 and CDR2 sequences are MNHEY and SVGAGI. The V and J ends lost 2 bases and 0 bases respectively, with 7 bases between them. CDR3 nucleotide sequence: TGTGCCAGCAGTTACGACACGGCAACTAATGAAAAACTGTTTTTT. Its protein product is CASSYDTATNEKLFF.

The chain uses TRBV7-3 and TRBJ1-1; TRBD1 is a possible D gene (5 bases). The CDR3 spans 13 residues. From germline, CDR1 is SGHTA and CDR2 FQGTGA. Trimming took off 4 bases at V and 2 bases at J, with 8 bases between the two ends. CDR3 loop: CASSSDSNTEAFF. The CDR3 DNA reads as TGTGCCAGCAGCTCCGACAGCAACACTGAAGCTTTCTTT.